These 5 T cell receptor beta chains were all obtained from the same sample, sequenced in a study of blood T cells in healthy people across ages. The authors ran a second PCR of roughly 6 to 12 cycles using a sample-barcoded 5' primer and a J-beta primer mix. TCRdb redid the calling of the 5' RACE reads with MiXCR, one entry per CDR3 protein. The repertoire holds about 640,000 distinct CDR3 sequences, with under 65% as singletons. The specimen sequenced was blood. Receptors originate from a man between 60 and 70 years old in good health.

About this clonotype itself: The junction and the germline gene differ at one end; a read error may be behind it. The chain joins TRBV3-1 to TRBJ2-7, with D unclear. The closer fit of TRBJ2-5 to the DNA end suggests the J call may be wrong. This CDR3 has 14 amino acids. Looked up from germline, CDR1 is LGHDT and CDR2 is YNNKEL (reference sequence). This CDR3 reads CASSQDDSWGTQYF. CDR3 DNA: TGTGCCAGCAGTCAAGATGACTCATGGGGGACCCAGTACTTC.

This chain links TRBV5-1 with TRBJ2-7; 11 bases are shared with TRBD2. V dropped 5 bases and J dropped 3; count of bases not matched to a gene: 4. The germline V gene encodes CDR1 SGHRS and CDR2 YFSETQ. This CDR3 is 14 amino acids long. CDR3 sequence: CASSSGGGHYEQYF. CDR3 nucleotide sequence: TGCGCCAGCAGTAGCGGGGGGGGACACTACGAGCAGTACTTC.

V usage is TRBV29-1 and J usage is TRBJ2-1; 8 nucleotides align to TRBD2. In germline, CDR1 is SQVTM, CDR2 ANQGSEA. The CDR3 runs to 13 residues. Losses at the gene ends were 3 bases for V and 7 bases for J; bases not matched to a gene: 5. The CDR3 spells CSVEGLVVNEQFF. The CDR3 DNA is TGCAGCGTTGAGGGACTAGTAGTGAATGAGCAGTTCTTC.

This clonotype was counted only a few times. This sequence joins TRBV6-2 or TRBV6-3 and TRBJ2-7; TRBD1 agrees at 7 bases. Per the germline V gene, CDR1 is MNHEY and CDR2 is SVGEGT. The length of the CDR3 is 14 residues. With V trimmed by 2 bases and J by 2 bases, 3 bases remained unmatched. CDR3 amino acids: CASSYVGTAYEQYF. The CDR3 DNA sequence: TGTGCCAGCAGTTACGTCGGGACAGCCTACGAGCAGTACTTC.

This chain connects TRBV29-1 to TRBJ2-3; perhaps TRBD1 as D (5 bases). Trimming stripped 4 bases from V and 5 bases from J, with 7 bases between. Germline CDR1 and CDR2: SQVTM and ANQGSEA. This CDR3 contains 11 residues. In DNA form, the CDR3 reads TGCAGCGTTGGGGGCGAAGATACGCAGTATTTT. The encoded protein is CSVGGEDTQYF.